This T cell receptor beta chain was documented in a study of sequential checkpoint blockade in melanoma. For the study at large: Arm A got nivolumab then ipilimumab; arm B the reverse, 1:1. Both treatment sequences were followed by maintenance nivolumab.

TCRdb keeps only in-frame clones here, not all; method: immunoSEQ multiplex PCR. The sample records about 21,000 clones, around four fifths being singletons. This CDR3 is 16 amino acids long. The J segment lost 5 bases and the V segment lost 6 bases, leaving 12 bases of the junction unmatched. Germline V gene sequence: CDR1 ENHRY, CDR2 SYGVKD. Treatment specified: randomized to nivolumab then ipilimumab (arm A) or the reverse (arm B). Patients had received no earlier DNA-damaging chemotherapy. From thawed PBMCs, live CD3+CD8+ cells negative for CD19 and CD56 were sorted. This rearrangement joins TRBV10-3 to TRBJ2-1; 8 nucleotides agree with TRBD2. The source is a human donor with melanoma. Material: CD8+ T cells sorted from blood (inferred from file names), obtained from a patient given nivolumab and ipilimumab in sequence. The CDR3: CAIRVDGGVLNNEQFF. The DNA of the CDR3 is TGTGCCATCAGGGTAGACGGGGGGGTTTTGAACAATGAGCAGTTCTTC.